This TCR beta chain comes out of a study of Ad26.COV2.S vaccination and SARS-CoV-2 variants. Study-level results: Vaccinees displayed broader spike-specific TCR repertoires than placebo recipients. Reportedly, spike-specific CD8+ and CD4+ T cell responses achieved substantial breadth once vaccination had taken place.

Clones were sequenced by immunoSEQ multiplex PCR, and TCRdb holds only the in-frame ones, with some missing. Here the sample spans approximately 340,000 clones, 92% being singletons. This clone appeared a single time. Its target is unknown. This sequence was found in a human donor who had recovered from COVID-19. The sample here was peripheral blood, taken after recovery from COVID-19.

The chain's CDR3 is CASSFSAWGRGYSDNYGYTF. CDR3 DNA: TGTGCCAGCAGTTTTTCCGCATGGGGCAGGGGGTATTCCGATAACTATGGCTACACCTTC. The chain carries TRBV27 and TRBJ1-2, with TRBD1 identical over 7 bases. The CDR3 covers 20 residues. The germline gives CDR1 MNHEY, CDR2 SMNVEV (reference sequence). Trimming removed 3 bases from V and 1 base from J; junction bases left unmatched: 20.